This T cell receptor beta chain stems from a study of T cell repertoires in ileal Crohn's disease. The CDR3 loop spans 15 amino acids. Trimming cost V 6 bases and J 3 bases, with 17 bases left between them. CDR1 is SEHNR, CDR2 FQNEAQ, per germline (reference sequence). Repertoires were generated with immunoSEQ multiplex PCR, while TCRdb's copy carries only in-frame clones and drops some. The table includes tens of thousands of clones, about 81% detected once. Sequences were obtained from ileal tissue. This receptor was obtained from an adult with Crohn's disease. J is TRBJ2-5 and V is TRBV7-9; possibly TRBD1 for D (6 bases). The CDR3 here is CASRGAGLAEETQYF. The CDR3 coding sequence is TGTGCCAGCAGGGGGGCTGGACTTGCGGAAGAGACCCAGTACTTC.